This T cell receptor (beta chain) was profiled in a study of blood T cell repertoires in COVID-19. Looking at the study overall: PBMCs, B-cell-depleted T cells, or T cells provided the cDNA or gDNA that made up the material.

Original processing notes: Estimation of nucleated cell counts relied on the amplification of reference gene primers. Profiled with immunoSEQ multiplex PCR; TCRdb holds only in-frame clones, not every one. The D gene and trimming were derived from the DNA, and the V and J assignments and clone size from that table. Of 100,000 to 120,000 clones in the sample, approximately 85% are singletons; the top ten hold 5% to 6%. The germline gives CDR1 SGHTA, CDR2 FQGTGA. Trimming pared 1 base from V and 6 bases from J, leaving 17 bases between. This CDR3 is built from 16 residues. The rearrangement joins TRBV7-3 to TRBJ2-3; weak D call: TRBD1 (5 bases). This TCR was sampled from a woman in her sixties with COVID-19, enrolled during active disease. Sample: peripheral blood. The CDR3 here is CASSLNMPGWSDTQYF. Written as DNA, the CDR3 is TGTGCCAGCAGCTTAAATATGCCAGGGTGGTCCGATACGCAGTATTTT.